Below, 16 T cell receptor beta chains from the same sample are listed, as sequenced in a study of shared clonotypes between healthy human individuals. CD8 cells classed as naive were CD45RO-negative and positively selected for CCR7, excluding terminally differentiated effector memory CD45RA+ cells. Profiled with immunoSEQ multiplex PCR; TCRdb holds only in-frame clones, not every one. The data contain a few hundred thousand clones, 95% of them seen just once; the ten biggest clones take up about 0.11%. The specimen was naive CD8+ T cells sorted from blood. These receptors were taken from a woman in her twenties or thirties in good health.

A word on this clone: Germline is not matched at one junction end, which may reflect a read error. The chain has TRBV7-9 and TRBJ2-7; possible D gene TRBD1, 6 bases. Looked up from germline, CDR1 is SEHNR and CDR2 is FQNEAQ (reference sequence). This CDR3 is 12 amino acids long. CDR3 sequence (DNA): TGTGCCAGCAGCTTAGACCCGACAGGCCAAAACTTC. It yields the protein CASSLDPTGQNF. Together with reference TRBV7-9 and TRBJ2-7, the CDR3 gives the full variable domain: DTGVSQNPRHKITKRGQNVTFRCDPISEHNRLYWYRQTLGQGPEFLTYFQNEAQLEKSRLLSDRFSAERPKGSFSTLEIQRTEQGDSAMYLCASSLDPTGQNFGPGTRLTVT.

V gene TRBV7-9 combines with J gene TRBJ2-7; no clear D. The CDR3 spans 12 residues. V was clipped by 5 bases and J by 2 bases, with 7 bases between them. CDR1 SEHNR and CDR2 FQNEAQ come from the germline V gene (reference sequence). The CDR3 loop is CASSLPPYEQYF. CDR3 coding DNA: TGTGCCAGCAGCCTGCCCCCCTACGAGCAGTACTTC.

In regard to this clone: The sample has other DNA sequences that encode this CDR3 too. J is TRBJ2-7 and V is TRBV27; tentatively, D is TRBD1 (6 bases). CDR3 length: 12 amino acids. Germline V gene sequence: CDR1 MNHEY, CDR2 SMNVEV (reference sequence). With 0 bases removed from V and 7 bases from J, the gap between germline ends came to 7 bases. The DNA for the CDR3 is TGTGCCAGCAGTTTATCAGGGGGAGAGCAGTACTTC. Its protein is CASSLSGGEQYF.

V usage is TRBV28 and J usage is TRBJ2-7, with a possible D match to TRBD2 (6 bases). From germline, CDR1 is MDHEN and CDR2 SYDVKM. The CDR3 spans 14 residues. V was trimmed by 6 bases and J by 4 bases, leaving 16 bases between them. This CDR3 is CASRGWDSDYEQYF. CDR3 DNA: TGTGCCAGCAGGGGTTGGGACTCGGATTACGAGCAGTACTTC.

The chain combines TRBV27 with TRBJ1-1; TRBD1 aligns across 8 bases. Germline V lookup: CDR1 MNHEY, CDR2 SMNVEV (reference sequence). V lost 8 bases to trimming and J lost 7 bases; unmatched junction nucleotides: 9. This CDR3 comprises 13 residues. DNA of the CDR3: TGTGCCAGCTCCGAATTAGGGACAGGTGAAGCTTTCTTT. The encoded protein is CASSELGTGEAFF.

The rearrangement links TRBV27 to TRBJ1-1; weak D call: TRBD1 (5 bases). Germline-derived CDR1 and CDR2 are MNHEY and SMNVEV (reference sequence). Trimming removed 2 bases at V and 3 bases at J, with 10 bases between. The CDR3 is made up of 14 amino acids. The CDR3 loop reads CASSLVGGDTEAFF. CDR3 DNA sequence: TGTGCCAGCAGTTTAGTGGGGGGAGACACTGAAGCTTTCTTT.

This chain joins TRBV4-1 and TRBJ2-7; D may be TRBD2 (6 bases). Germline V lookup: CDR1 MGHRA, CDR2 YSYEKL. This CDR3 spans 13 amino acids. Between the trimmed V and J ends, which lost 1 base and 6 bases, there was a span of 10 bases. This CDR3 is CASSQGGGAEQYF. CDR3 coding DNA: TGCGCCAGCAGCCAAGGCGGCGGGGCCGAGCAGTACTTC.

CDR3 in DNA: TGTGCCAGCAGCTTAGGGGAGGTGGTGCGAGAGCAGTACTTC. Translated: CASSLGEVVREQYF. The rearrangement links TRBV7-9 to TRBJ2-7; tentatively, D is TRBD2 (6 bases). Trimming took 1 base from V and 7 from J, leaving 14 bases between them. This CDR3 has 14 amino acids. CDR1 SEHNR and CDR2 FQNEAQ come from the germline V gene (reference sequence).

The V call is TRBV27, the J call TRBJ2-7; possibly TRBD1 for D (5 bases). The CDR3 runs to 14 residues. V lost 4 bases and J 3 bases, leaving 13 bases between the germline ends. Germline CDR1 reads MNHEY; CDR2 reads SMNVEV (reference sequence). In DNA, the CDR3 is TGTGCCAGCAGTTCGACAGCTACCAGCTACGAGCAGTACTTC. It specifies CASSSTATSYEQYF.

This chain joins TRBV28 and TRBJ2-7, with D uncertain. There are 12 residues in the CDR3. Per germline, CDR1 MDHEN and CDR2 SYDVKM. V lost 5 bases to trimming and J lost 5 bases, with 10 bases between them. DNA of the CDR3: TGTGCCAGCAGTCCCACGGCCCACGAGCAGTACTTC. Residues: CASSPTAHEQYF. The whole variable domain, filled in from reference TRBV28 and TRBJ2-7, reads DVKVTQSSRYLVKRTGEKVFLECVQDMDHENMFWYRQDPGLGLRLIYFSYDVKMKEKGDIPEGYSVSREKKERFSLILESASTNQTSMYLCASSPTAHEQYFGPGTRLTVT.

J is TRBJ2-1 and V is TRBV6-4; 7 nucleotides agree with TRBD1. This CDR3 spans 14 amino acids. The V gene's germline CDR1 is MRHNA and CDR2 SNTAGT. The V gene end was trimmed by 10 bases and the J gene end by 1 base; junction bases not matched to a gene: 7. In nucleotides, the CDR3 is TGTGCCAACCGGGACAGATCTTCCTACAATGAGCAGTTCTTC. Its protein product is CANRDRSSYNEQFF.

Only one count was recorded for this clone. This chain uses TRBV6-1 with TRBJ1-5; 9 bases are a match to TRBD1. CDR3 length equals 15 residues. Germline V lookup: CDR1 MNHNS, CDR2 SASEGT. V was clipped by 7 bases and J by 5 bases; unmatched bases: 9. As DNA, the CDR3 is TGTGCCAGCATTAGGGATAGACAGGGGGATCAGCCCCAGCATTTT. Its translation is CASIRDRQGDQPQHF.

V and J are TRBV10-1 and TRBJ2-1; 8 bases line up with TRBD2. There are 13 residues in the CDR3. Trimming took 4 bases from V and 13 from J; bases not matched to a gene: 9. Germline values: CDR1 WNHNN, CDR2 SYGVQD (reference sequence). The CDR3 region has the DNA TGCGCCAGCAGTGCGCGGGCAGCGGGGGTTCAGTTCTTC. Its translation: CASSARAAGVQFF.

V and J are TRBV27 and TRBJ1-2, with D possibly being TRBD1 (5 bases). Germline V CDR1 and CDR2: MNHEY, SMNVEV (reference sequence). Trimming pared 5 bases from V and 13 bases from J, leaving 20 bases between. This CDR3 spans 13 amino acids. CDR3: CASSLRSAGGFTF. The CDR3 DNA is TGTGCCAGCAGTCTCCGATCGGCCGGGGGATTCACCTTC.

The rearrangement links TRBV5-8 to TRBJ2-7; perhaps D is TRBD1 or TRBD2 (6 bases each). Germline V gene sequence: CDR1 SGHTS, CDR2 YDEGEE. V lost 2 bases and J lost 6, with 9 bases in between. The CDR3 sequence is 12 residues long. CDR3: CASSLRGLEQYF. CDR3 in DNA: TGTGCCAGCAGCTTACGGGGGCTCGAGCAGTACTTC.

V and J are TRBV7-9 and TRBJ2-2, with D hard to call. Per germline, CDR1 SEHNR and CDR2 FQNEAQ (reference sequence). V lost 1 base and J 5 bases, leaving 8 bases between the germline ends. This CDR3 spans 14 amino acids. The CDR3: CASSLVIRTGELFF. The CDR3 nucleotides read TGTGCCAGCAGCTTAGTCATTAGAACCGGGGAGCTGTTTTTT.